The clone carrying this TCR beta chain was detected only a few times. The antigen remains unidentified. The sample comes from a study of beta chain features in type 1 diabetes. Points from the study as a whole: All four CD4+ subsets of Type 1 diabetes patients contained TCRB CDR3s that were moderately but significantly shorter.

Expressed TCRB transcripts were sequenced, since all the RNA that had been isolated was reverse transcribed. TCRdb's table, derived via immunoSEQ multiplex PCR, lists solely in-frame clones and lacks some. The sample lists 150,000 to 200,000 clones, roughly 9% seen once, with under 0.75% in the top ten. CDR1 MGHDK and CDR2 SYGVNS come from the germline V gene. Trimming took 8 bases from V and 6 from J; bases not matched to a gene: 9. The CDR3 is 15 residues long. The chain has TRBV25-1 and TRBJ2-1; 11 bases match TRBD2. The receptor comes from a woman aged 30 to 39 with type 1 diabetes. Sequencing used central memory CD4+ T cells from blood. DNA for the CDR3: TGTGCCAGCGGAGGACTAGCGGGCGCCTTCAATGAGCAGTTCTTC. As protein: CASGGLAGAFNEQFF.